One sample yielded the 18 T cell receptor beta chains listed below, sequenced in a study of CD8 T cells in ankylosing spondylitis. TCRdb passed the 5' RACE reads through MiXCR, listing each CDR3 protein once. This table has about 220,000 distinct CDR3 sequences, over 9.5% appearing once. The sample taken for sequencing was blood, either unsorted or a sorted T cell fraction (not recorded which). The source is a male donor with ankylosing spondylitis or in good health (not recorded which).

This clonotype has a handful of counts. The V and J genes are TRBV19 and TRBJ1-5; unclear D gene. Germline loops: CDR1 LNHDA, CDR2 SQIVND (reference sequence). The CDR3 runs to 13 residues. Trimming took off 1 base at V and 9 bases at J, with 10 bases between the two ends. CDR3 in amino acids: CASSIGGGGPQHF. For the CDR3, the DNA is TGTGCCAGTAGTATAGGGGGAGGTGGGCCCCAGCATTTT.

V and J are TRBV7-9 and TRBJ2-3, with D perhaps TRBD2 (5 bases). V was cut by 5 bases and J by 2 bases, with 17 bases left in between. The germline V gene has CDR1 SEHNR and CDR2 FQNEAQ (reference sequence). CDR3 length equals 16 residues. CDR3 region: CASSPDLASYTDTQYF. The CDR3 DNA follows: TGTGCCAGCAGCCCGGATCTAGCTTCTTACACAGATACGCAGTATTTT.

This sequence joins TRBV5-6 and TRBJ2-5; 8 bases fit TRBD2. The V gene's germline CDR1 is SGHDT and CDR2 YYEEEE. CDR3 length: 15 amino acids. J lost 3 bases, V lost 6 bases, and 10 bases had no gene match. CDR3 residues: CASTKTKRGKETQYF. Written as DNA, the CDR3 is TGTGCCAGCACCAAAACAAAGCGGGGGAAAGAGACCCAGTACTTC.

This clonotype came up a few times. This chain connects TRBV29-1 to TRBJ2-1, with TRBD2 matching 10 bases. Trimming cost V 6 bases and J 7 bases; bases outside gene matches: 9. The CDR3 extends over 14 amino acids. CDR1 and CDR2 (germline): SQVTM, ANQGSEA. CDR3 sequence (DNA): TGCAGCGTGAGTACTAGCGGGGAATGGAATGAGCAGTTCTTC. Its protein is CSVSTSGEWNEQFF.

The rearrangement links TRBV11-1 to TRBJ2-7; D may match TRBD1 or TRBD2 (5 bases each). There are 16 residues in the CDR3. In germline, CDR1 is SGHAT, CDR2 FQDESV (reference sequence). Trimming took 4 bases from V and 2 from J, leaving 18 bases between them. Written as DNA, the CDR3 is TGTGCCAGCAGCTCCAGCCGGGACCGAAATACCTACGAGCAGTACTTC. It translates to CASSSSRDRNTYEQYF.

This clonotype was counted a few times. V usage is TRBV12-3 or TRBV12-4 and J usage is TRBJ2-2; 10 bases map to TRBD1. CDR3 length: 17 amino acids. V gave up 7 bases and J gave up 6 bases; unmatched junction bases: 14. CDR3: CASNPPGQGFRAGELFF. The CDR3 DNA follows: TGTGCCAGCAACCCTCCGGGACAGGGGTTTCGCGCCGGGGAGCTGTTTTTT.

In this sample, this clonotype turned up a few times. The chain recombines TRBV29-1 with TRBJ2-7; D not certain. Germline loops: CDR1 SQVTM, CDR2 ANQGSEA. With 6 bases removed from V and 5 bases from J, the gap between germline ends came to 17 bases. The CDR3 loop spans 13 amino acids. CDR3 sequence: CSVISPNSDEQYF. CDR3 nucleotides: TGCAGCGTGATTTCCCCCAACAGCGACGAGCAGTACTTC.

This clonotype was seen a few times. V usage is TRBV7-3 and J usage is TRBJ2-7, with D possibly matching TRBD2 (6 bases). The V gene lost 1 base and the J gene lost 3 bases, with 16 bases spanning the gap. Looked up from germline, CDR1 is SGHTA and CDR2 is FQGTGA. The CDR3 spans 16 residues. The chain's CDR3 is CASSLNGAGTSYEQYF. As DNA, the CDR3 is TGTGCCAGCAGCTTAAACGGGGCGGGGACCAGCTACGAGCAGTACTTC. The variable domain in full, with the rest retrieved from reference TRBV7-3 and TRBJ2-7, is GAGVSQTPSNKVTEKGKYVELRCDPISGHTALYWYRQSLGQGPEFLIYFQGTGAADDSGLPNDRFFAVRPEGSVSTLKIQRTERGDSAVYLCASSLNGAGTSYEQYFGPGTRLTVT.

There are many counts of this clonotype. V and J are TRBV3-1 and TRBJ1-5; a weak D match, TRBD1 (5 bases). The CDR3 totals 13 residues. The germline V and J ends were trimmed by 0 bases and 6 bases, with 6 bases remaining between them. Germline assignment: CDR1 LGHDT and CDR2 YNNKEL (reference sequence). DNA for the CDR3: TGTGCCAGCAGCCAAGACAGGGTTCAGCCCCAGCATTTT. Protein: CASSQDRVQPQHF.

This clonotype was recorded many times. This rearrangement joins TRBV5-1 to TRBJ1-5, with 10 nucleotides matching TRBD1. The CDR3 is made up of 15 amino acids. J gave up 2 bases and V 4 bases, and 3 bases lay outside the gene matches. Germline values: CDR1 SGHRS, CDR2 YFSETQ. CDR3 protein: CASSQTGGGNQPQHF. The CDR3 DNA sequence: TGCGCCAGCAGCCAGACAGGGGGCGGCAATCAGCCCCAGCATTTT.

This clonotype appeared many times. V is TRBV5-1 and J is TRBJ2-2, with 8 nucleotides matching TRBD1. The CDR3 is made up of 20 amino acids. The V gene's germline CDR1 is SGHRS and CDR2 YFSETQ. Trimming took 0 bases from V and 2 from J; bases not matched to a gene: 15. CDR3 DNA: TGCGCCAGCAGCTTGGCCCTCTCACCGGGACAGGTTTCCAACACCGGGGAGCTGTTTTTT. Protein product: CASSLALSPGQVSNTGELFF.

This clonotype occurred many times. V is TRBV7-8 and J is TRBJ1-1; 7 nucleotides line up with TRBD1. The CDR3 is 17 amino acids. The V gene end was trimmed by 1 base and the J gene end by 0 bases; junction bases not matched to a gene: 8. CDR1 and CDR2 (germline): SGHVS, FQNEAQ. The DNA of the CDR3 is TGTGCCAGCAGCTTAGACCTAACCGGGACAGTGAACACTGAAGCTTTCTTT. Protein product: CASSLDLTGTVNTEAFF.

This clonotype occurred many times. The chain's CDR3 is CASSPDYPNIQYF. CDR3 coding DNA: TGTGCCAGCAGCCCGGACTACCCAAACATTCAGTACTTC. The V and J genes are TRBV12-3 or TRBV12-4 and TRBJ2-4; D is perhaps TRBD2 (6 bases). V was pared by 6 bases and J by 6 bases, with 12 bases between. The CDR3 runs to 13 residues.

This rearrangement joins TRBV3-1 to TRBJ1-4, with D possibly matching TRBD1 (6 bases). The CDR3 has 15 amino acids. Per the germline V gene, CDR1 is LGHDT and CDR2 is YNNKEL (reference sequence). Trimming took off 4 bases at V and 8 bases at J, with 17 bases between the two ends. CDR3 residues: CASSPSGGQEEKLFF. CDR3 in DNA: TGTGCCAGCAGCCCCTCGGGGGGGCAAGAGGAAAAACTGTTTTTT. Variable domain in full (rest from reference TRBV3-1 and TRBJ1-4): DTAVSQTPKYLVTQMGNDKSIKCEQNLGHDTMYWYKQDSKKFLKIMFSYNNKELIINETVPNRFSPKSPDKAHLNLHINSLELGDSAVYFCASSPSGGQEEKLFFGSGTQLSVL.

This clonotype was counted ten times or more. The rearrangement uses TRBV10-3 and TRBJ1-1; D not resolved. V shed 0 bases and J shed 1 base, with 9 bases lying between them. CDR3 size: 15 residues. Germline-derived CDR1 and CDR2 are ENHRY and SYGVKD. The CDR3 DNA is TGTGCCATCAGTGAGTCGAGATGGGGGAACACTGAAGCTTTCTTT. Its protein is CAISESRWGNTEAFF.

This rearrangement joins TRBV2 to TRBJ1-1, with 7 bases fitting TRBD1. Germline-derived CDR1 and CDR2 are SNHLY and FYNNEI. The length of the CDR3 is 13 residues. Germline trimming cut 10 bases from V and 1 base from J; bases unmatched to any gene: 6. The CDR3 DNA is TGTGCCACGTTTACAGGGGCGAACACTGAAGCTTTCTTT. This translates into CATFTGANTEAFF.

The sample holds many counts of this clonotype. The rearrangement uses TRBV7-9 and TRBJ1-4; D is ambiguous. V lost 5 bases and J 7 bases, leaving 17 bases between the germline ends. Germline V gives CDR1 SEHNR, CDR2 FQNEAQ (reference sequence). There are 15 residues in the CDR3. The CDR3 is CASSVKGQRFEKLFF. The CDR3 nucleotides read TGTGCCAGCAGCGTGAAAGGGCAGCGGTTTGAAAAACTGTTTTTT.

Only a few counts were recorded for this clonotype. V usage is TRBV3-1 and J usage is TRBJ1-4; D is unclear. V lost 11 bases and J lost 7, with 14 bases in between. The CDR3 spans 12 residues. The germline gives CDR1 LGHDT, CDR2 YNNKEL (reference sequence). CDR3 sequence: CAVPARSEKLFF. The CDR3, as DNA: TGTGCCGTGCCGGCCAGGAGTGAAAAACTGTTTTTT.